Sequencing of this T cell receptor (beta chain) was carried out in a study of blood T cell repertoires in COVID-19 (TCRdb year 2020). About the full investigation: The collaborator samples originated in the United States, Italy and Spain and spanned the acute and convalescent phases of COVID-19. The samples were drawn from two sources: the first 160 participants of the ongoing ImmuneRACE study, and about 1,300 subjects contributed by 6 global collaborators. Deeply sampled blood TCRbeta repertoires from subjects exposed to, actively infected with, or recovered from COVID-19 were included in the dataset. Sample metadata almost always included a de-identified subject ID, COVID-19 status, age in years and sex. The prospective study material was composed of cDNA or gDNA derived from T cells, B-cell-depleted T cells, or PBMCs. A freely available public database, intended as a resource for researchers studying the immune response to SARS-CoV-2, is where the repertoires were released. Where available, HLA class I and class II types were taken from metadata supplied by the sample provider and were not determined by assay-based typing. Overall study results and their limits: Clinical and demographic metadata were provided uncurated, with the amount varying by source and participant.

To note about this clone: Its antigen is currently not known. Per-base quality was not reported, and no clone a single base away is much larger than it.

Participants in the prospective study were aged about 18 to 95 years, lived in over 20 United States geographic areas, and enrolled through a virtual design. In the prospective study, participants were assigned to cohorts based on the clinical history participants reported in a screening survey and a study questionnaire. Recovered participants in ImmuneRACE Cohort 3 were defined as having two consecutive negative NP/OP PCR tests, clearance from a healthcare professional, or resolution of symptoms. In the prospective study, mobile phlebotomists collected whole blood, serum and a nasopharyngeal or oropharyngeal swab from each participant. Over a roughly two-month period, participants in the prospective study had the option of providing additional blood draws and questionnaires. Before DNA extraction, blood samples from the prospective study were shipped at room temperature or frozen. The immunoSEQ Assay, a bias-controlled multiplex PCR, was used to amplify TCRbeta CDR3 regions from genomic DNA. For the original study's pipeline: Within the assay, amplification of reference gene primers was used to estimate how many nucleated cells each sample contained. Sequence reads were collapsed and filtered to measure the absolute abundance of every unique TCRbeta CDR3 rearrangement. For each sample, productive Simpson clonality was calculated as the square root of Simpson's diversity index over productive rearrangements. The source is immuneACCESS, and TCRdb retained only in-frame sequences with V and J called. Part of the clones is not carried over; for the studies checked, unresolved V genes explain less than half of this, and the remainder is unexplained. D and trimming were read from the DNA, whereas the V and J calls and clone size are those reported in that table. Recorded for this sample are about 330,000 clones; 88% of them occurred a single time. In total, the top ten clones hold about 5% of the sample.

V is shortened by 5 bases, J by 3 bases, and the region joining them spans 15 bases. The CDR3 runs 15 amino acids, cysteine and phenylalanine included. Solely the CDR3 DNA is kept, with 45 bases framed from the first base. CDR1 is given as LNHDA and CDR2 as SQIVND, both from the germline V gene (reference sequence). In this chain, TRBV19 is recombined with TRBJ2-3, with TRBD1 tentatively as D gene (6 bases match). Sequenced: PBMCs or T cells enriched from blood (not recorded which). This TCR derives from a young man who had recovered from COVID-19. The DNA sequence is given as TGTGCCAGTAGTGCCTCAGGGGTCCAAACAGATACGCAGTATTTT. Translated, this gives CASSASGVQTDTQYF.